The T cell receptor beta chain under discussion was sequenced for a study of shared clonotypes between healthy human individuals (dated by TCRdb to the early 2020s). Notes on the research overall: A couple of women and a few men aged 18 to 49 years were included in the cohort. For each donor, CD4 naive and CD4 memory were each run on three plates, CD8 naive on two plates, and CD8 memory on one plate. Blood TCR repertoires of four to six healthy adults were deeply sequenced to estimate repertoire size and the extent of clonotype sharing between individuals. To increase sequencing depth and limit assay-specific biases, different laboratories used diverse techniques to prepare libraries and sequence TCR repertoires. Each donor's leukapheresis produced roughly between roughly 0.85 and 9.5 billion PBMCs.

Using the deep immunoSEQ assay, multiplex PCR amplified TCR CDR3 regions from genomic DNA. Extracted genomic DNA from each cell subset was distributed evenly across all wells of several immunoSEQ 96-well plates, and each plate was treated as a replicate. Each replicate PCR for sorted subsets received about 180 ng genomic DNA, equal to 30,000 or so T cell genomes. The purified libraries were quantified using a Qubit 3.0 fluorometer, sized with a Bioanalyzer 2100, and then quantified again using the KAPA Library Quantification kit. Every immunoSEQ 96-well plate was sequenced on a separate single-read 150-cycle Illumina NextSeq 550 flow cell. Turning to the authors' computational methods: The immunoSEQ output contained only junctional sequences without quality scores, so filtering could not match that applied to full-length reads. Sequences were annotated with PyIR, a Python wrapper for IgBLAST v1.9, using IMGT germline references to assign V/J genes and CDR3. Any read was removed if the V/J assignment was weak (E-value above 1e-6), the CDR3 was missing, or the read contained stop codons, out-of-frame junctions, or ambiguous translated residues. V3J clonotypes were defined by identical inferred V gene, J gene, and CDR3 amino acid sequence. Percentage overlap between repertoires was computed as shared unique clonotypes divided by the size of the smaller repertoire. RTK rarefaction, the Chao1 estimator, and Recon v2.1 estimates of unobserved clonotypes were used to assess repertoire richness. OLGA was used to compute generation probabilities for all TCRbeta clonotypes that the gDNA method yielded from several donors. TCRdb limited this immuneACCESS table to in-frame rearrangements with V and J called. A share of clones is missing; checked studies link under half to unresolved V genes, and the rest is unexplained. V and J calls and clone size are as listed in that table; D and trimming were resolved from the DNA. The sample includes 2 million to 3 million clones, with roughly 93% observed a single time. 0.36% of the sample is in the top ten clones.

What the study reported, not specific to this receptor: Based on pairwise subsampling, the degree of clonotype sharing among donors was expected to be affected by sequencing depth. Sampling was restricted to blood, and TCR repertoires in tissue are likely to differ from TCR repertoires in blood. Clonotypes shared by all four sorted-subset donors showed higher generation probabilities than non-shared clonotypes. Naive subsets generally had larger estimated clonotype richness than memory subsets. Roughly 5% of naive CD4, roughly 3.5% of naive CD8, roughly 2.4% of memory CD4, and 0.4% of memory CD8 clonotypes were shared across several donors. Because the study included only a small number of donors, the genetic and exposure-history diversity represented was limited. Even with the large sequencing depth, rarefaction of the sorted-subset datasets indicated that sequencing was incomplete.

The V and J ends are trimmed by 6 bases and 0 bases, leaving 8 bases between them. The CDR3 runs 13 residues from the cysteine to the phenylalanine. The DNA shown is the 39-base CDR3, in frame from base 1. The CDR1 and CDR2 encoded by the germline V gene (reference sequence) are MNHEY and SMNVEV. Donors were healthy HIV-negative adults with no recently reported acute infections or vaccinations. All donors were Caucasian adults living in Nashville, Tennessee, USA. CD4+ T cells were enriched through magnetic negative selection, after which naive cells were positively selected on CD45RA and the remaining negative fraction served as the memory subset. Blood was collected by leukapheresis, and PBMCs were isolated by Ficoll-Histopaque density gradient centrifugation and then cryopreserved in liquid nitrogen vapor phase. Analytical flow cytometry was used to check the purity and quantity of every magnetically sorted T cell population. From each sorted fraction, genomic DNA was isolated and quantified by UV absorbance on a Nanodrop 2000c.

A word on this clone: Its antigen remains undetermined. No base qualities exist here, and no much larger clone lies one base off it.

This sequence uses TRBV27 and TRBJ1-1; too little of a D gene remains to name it. The sequence derives from a man younger than 35 in good health. Some clones in this sample may be carry-over from other donors' samples. The source material was naive CD4+ T cells from PBMCs. The cell subset or site tag for this specimen amounts to: CD45RA+ positively selected. The CDR3 has the sequence CASSQVMNTEAFF. The DNA reads as follows: TGTGCCAGCAGCCAGGTTATGAACACTGAAGCTTTCTTT.